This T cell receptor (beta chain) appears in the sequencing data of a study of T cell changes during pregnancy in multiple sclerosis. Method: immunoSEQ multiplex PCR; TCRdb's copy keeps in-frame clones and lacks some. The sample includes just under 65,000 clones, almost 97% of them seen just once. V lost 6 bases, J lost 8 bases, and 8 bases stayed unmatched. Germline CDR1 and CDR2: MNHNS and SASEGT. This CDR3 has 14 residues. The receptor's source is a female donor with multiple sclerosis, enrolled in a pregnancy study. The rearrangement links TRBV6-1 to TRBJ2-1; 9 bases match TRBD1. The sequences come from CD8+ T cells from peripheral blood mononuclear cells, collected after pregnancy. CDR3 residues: CASREGQGGDEQFF. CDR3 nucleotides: TGTGCCAGCAGGGAGGGACAGGGTGGTGATGAGCAGTTCTTC.